The rows below give T cell receptor beta chains drawn from one sample of a study of tumor and adjacent non-tumor tissue in lung cancer. TCRdb re-analysed the multiplex PCR reads in MiXCR, keeping a single row per CDR3 protein. Here the sample spans some 51,000 distinct CDR3 sequences, about two thirds being singletons. The sample taken for sequencing was distant non-tumor lung tissue. The receptors stem from a woman aged 65 to 85 with non-small cell lung cancer. The CDR3 runs from the conserved cysteine through the conserved F or W. D genes are given only for firm matches. Expanded clones are given a class, and other clones once, few, many or no size at all.

>TRBV10-3|NA|TRBJ2-1|NA
CAIRDDRGTGAYNEQFF
TGTGCCATCAGAGATGATAGAGGGACGGGGGCCTACAATGAGCAGTTCTTC
>TRBV6-5|once|TRBJ2-7|NA
CTSSYSIHQGHRQYF
TGTACCAGCAGTTACTCGATCCACCAGGGCCACAGGCAGTACTTC
>TRBV6-1|NA|TRBJ2-3|NA
CASRDNRDKEDTQYF
TGTGCCAGCAGGGACAACCGGGACAAGGAGGATACGCAGTATTTT
>TRBV29-1|NA|TRBJ2-7|TRBD2
CSVEISGGDKQCF
TGCAGCGTTGAAATTAGCGGGGGCGACAAGCAGTGCTTC
>TRBV4-1|NA|TRBJ2-3|NA
CASSQDTVTDTQCF
TGCGCCAGCAGCCAAGATACTGTCACAGATACGCAGTGTTTT
>TRBV11-1|NA|TRBJ2-7|NA
CVITFEAGRYEQYF
TGTGTCATCACCTTCGAAGCGGGTCGGTACGAGCAGTACTTC
>TRBV13|NA|TRBJ2-7|TRBD1
CVSSTQGDSYEQYF
TGTGTCAGCAGCACACAGGGGGACTCCTACGAGCAGTACTTC
>TRBV11-3|NA|TRBJ2-4|NA
CAIILSGTKNIQYF
TGTGCCATCATCTTATCCGGAACCAAAAACATTCAGTACTTC
>TRBV20-1|NA|TRBJ2-1|NA
CSVLGGTNNEQFF
TGCAGTGTATTGGGCGGGACCAACAATGAGCAGTTCTTC
>TRBV6-1|once|TRBJ1-4|TRBD1
CANSNNRGKSEKLFF
TGTGCCAACAGTAATAACAGGGGAAAGAGTGAAAAACTGTTTTTT
>TRBV30|once|TRBJ1-1|NA
CAWGVGVGRATETFF
TGTGCCTGGGGCGTCGGGGTAGGGAGAGCCACTGAAACTTTCTTT
>TRBV6-5|once|TRBJ1-2|NA
CAISYSPVENYGYTF
TGTGCCATCAGTTACTCGCCGGTGGAAAACTATGGCTACACCTTC
>TRBV11-1|NA|TRBJ2-6|NA
CASSSSSGANILTF
TGTGCCAGTAGTAGCAGCTCTGGGGCCAACATCCTGACTTTC
>TRBV29-1|NA|TRBJ2-7|TRBD1
CSVEEGQGVGEQYF
TGCAGCGTTGAAGAGGGACAGGGAGTTGGCGAGCAGTACTTT
>TRBV28|NA|TRBJ1-5|NA
CADSFLPETAWSNQPQHF
TGTGCCGACAGCTTCTTACCTGAGACAGCCTGGAGCAATCAGCCCCAGCATTTT
>TRBV28|NA|TRBJ1-2|NA
CANRFSGQPDGYTF
TGTGCCAACAGATTCAGTGGTCAGCCCGATGGCTACACCTTC
>TRBV4-2|NA|TRBJ1-6|NA
CAISLWDGDSSPLHF
TGTGCCATCAGCCTATGGGACGGCGATAGTTCACCCCTCCACTTT
>TRBV2|NA|TRBJ2-1|TRBD2
CASSLAGTYGDEQIF
TGTGCCAGCAGTTTAGCGGGAACATATGGGGATGAGCAGATCTTC
>TRBV6-4|many|TRBJ2-1|TRBD1
CASSDYQGDEQFF
TGTGCCAGCAGTGACTACCAGGGGGATGAGCAGTTCTTC
>TRBV20-1|NA|TRBJ1-1|NA
CIASDGTGMNTEAFF
TGCATTGCTAGTGATGGTACGGGAATGAACACTGAAGCTTTCTTT
>TRBV29-1|many|TRBJ2-5|TRBD1
CSGETARGLGETQYF
TGCAGCGGAGAGACGGCCAGGGGGCTTGGAGAGACCCAGTACTTC
>TRBV7-8|NA|TRBJ2-3|NA
CVSSLRELAANTDTQYF
TGTGTCAGCAGCTTACGGGAGTTAGCGGCTAACACAGATACGCAGTATTTT
>TRBV20-1|NA|TRBJ2-2|NA
CSARSHPGAGELFF
TGCAGTGCTAGATCCCACCCGGGGGCCGGGGAGCTGTTTTTT
>TRBV7-9|NA|TRBJ1-2|NA
CASSLIEEGYTF
TGTGCTAGCAGCCTAATTGAGGAAGGCTACACCTTC
>TRBV28|medium-sized|TRBJ1-1|TRBD1
CASSFPRTGAFF
TGTGCCAGCAGTTTCCCGCGGACAGGAGCTTTCTTT
>TRBV20-1|NA|TRBJ2-7|TRBD2
CSALTSGALEEYF
TGCAGTGCGTTGACTAGCGGAGCCTTAGAGGAGTACTTC
>TRBV4-1|NA|TRBJ2-5|TRBD2
CASSQGRGLAVNVGQETQYF
TGCGCCAGCAGCCAAGGGAGAGGGCTAGCGGTAAATGTTGGCCAAGAGACCCAGTACTTC
>TRBV28|many|TRBJ1-5|TRBD1
CASSLRTGRGQPQHF
TGTGCCAGCAGTTTACGGACAGGGAGGGGTCAGCCCCAGCATTTT
>TRBV29-1|NA|TRBJ2-7|TRBD1
CSMARTGDGEQYF
TGCAGCATGGCCAGGACAGGGGACGGCGAGCAGTACTTC
>TRBV6-1|NA|TRBJ2-7|NA
CASSRWTDVSYEQYF
TGTGCCAGCAGCCGCTGGACCGATGTCTCCTACGAGCAGTACTTC
>TRBV29-1|NA|TRBJ1-2|TRBD1
CSVVKEQGVLYDYTF
TGCAGCGTTGTAAAAGAACAGGGGGTCCTATATGACTACACCTTC
>TRBV7-9|NA|TRBJ2-7|TRBD1
CAGSWDRAEQYF
TGTGCCGGCAGCTGGGACAGGGCCGAGCAGTACTTC
>TRBV20-1|NA|TRBJ1-1|TRBD1
CSATTGTALNTEAFF
TGCAGTGCTACTACTGGGACAGCGCTAAACACTGAAGCTTTCTTT
>TRBV6-6|NA|TRBJ1-2|TRBD1
CASSLDRERIYGYTF
TGTGCCAGCAGCCTGGACAGGGAAAGGATCTATGGCTACACCTTC
>TRBV29-1|NA|TRBJ2-1|TRBD2
CRPKEAGERGF
TGCAGGCCTAAGGAAGCGGGAGAGAGGGGCTTC
>TRBV29-1|NA|TRBJ2-3|NA
CRAEVRRGGGDTQYF
TGCCGCGCCGAGGTGCGGAGGGGAGGAGGAGATACGCAGTATTTT
>TRBV4-1|NA|TRBJ2-1|NA
CASSPGVYNDQFF
TGCGCCAGCAGCCCCGGAGTCTACAATGACCAGTTCTTC
>TRBV20-1|NA|TRBJ2-1|NA
CSARDLRAEQIF
TGCAGTGCTAGAGATTTGAGGGCTGAGCAGATCTTC
>TRBV11-1|NA|TRBJ2-5|NA
CASNLKAEGQETQYF
TGTGCCAGCAACTTAAAGGCTGAAGGGCAGGAGACCCAGTACTTC
>TRBV20-1|NA|TRBJ1-2|TRBD1
CSAKWKRRQGGYTF
TGCAGTGCTAAGTGGAAGAGGAGACAGGGTGGCTACACCTTC
>TRBV6-5|NA|TRBJ1-2|NA
CARSYQSTQGYVYTF
TGTGCCAGGAGTTACCAGTCCACCCAGGGCTATGTCTACACCTTC
>TRBV20-1|few|TRBJ2-1|NA
CSARDWAVTPYNEQFF
TGCAGTGCTAGAGACTGGGCGGTTACCCCCTACAATGAGCAGTTCTTC
>TRBV6-2/TRBV6-3|many|TRBJ1-5|NA
CASSPTGPRQPQHF
TGTGCCAGCAGCCCAACAGGGCCTCGTCAGCCCCAGCATTTT
>TRBV11-3|few|TRBJ2-5|NA
CASSLAGASQEAQYF
TGTGCCAGCAGCTTAGCGGGAGCCTCCCAGGAGGCCCAGTACTTC
>TRBV4-1|many|TRBJ1-5|NA
CASSQDSSFNQPQHF
TGCGCCAGCAGCCAAGATTCCAGCTTCAATCAGCCCCAGCATTTT
>TRBV10-2|many|TRBJ2-3|NA
CASSEGISTDTQYF
TGCGCCAGCAGTGAGGGAATTAGCACAGATACGCAGTATTTT
>TRBV20-1|NA|TRBJ2-7|TRBD1
CSVPGQGYEQYF
TGCAGTGTTCCGGGACAGGGCTACGAGCAGTACTTC
>TRBV6-5|few|TRBJ2-5|NA
CASSYSLEEGEETQYF
TGTGCAAGCAGTTACTCGCTTGAGGAGGGGGAAGAAACCCAGTACTTC
>TRBV20-1|few|TRBJ2-7|TRBD1
CSVSGTGFEQYF
TGCAGTGTTAGTGGGACAGGGTTCGAGCAGTACTTC
>TRBV11-2|NA|TRBJ2-3|NA
CASSVDVIGTDMQYF
TGTGCCAGCAGCGTAGACGTCATTGGCACAGATATGCAATATTTT
>TRBV20-1|many|TRBJ1-2|TRBD1
CSLDRGQLKNYGYTF
TGCAGTCTCGACCGGGGACAGCTTAAGAACTATGGCTACACCTTC
>TRBV5-4|many|TRBJ2-1|NA
CASNPGRENEQFF
TGTGCCAGCAATCCTGGACGCGAAAATGAGCAGTTCTTC